These 18 T cell receptor beta chains share one sample of origin, sequenced in a study of blood T cell repertoires in COVID-19. Using immunoSEQ multiplex PCR, the repertoire was profiled, and TCRdb retains in-frame clones only, with some absent. The repertoire holds hundreds of thousands of clones, with 70% to 90% as singletons. The sequencing sample was made of peripheral blood. Every receptor here comes from a woman under 30 with acute or convalescent COVID-19.

The V call is TRBV9, the J call TRBJ1-2, with 9 bases identical to TRBD1. In germline, CDR1 is SGDLS, CDR2 YYNGEE. V gave up 4 bases and J gave up 0 bases; unmatched junction bases: 4. The CDR3 contains 15 residues. The CDR3 spells CASSPRQGANYGYTF. CDR3 coding DNA: TGTGCCAGCAGCCCTAGACAGGGGGCTAACTATGGCTACACCTTC.

This sequence joins TRBV5-5 and TRBJ1-2; D not certain. This CDR3 has 15 residues. Looked up from germline, CDR1 is SGHKS and CDR2 is YYEKEE (reference sequence). Trimming cost V 3 bases and J 2 bases, with 14 bases left between them. CDR3 sequence reads: CASSSPFRGNYGYTF. The CDR3 DNA sequence: TGTGCCAGCAGCTCCCCCTTTCGGGGAAACTATGGCTACACCTTC.

V usage is TRBV9 and J usage is TRBJ1-2; 9 nucleotides agree with TRBD1. The length of the CDR3 is 16 residues. Germline V gives CDR1 SGDLS, CDR2 YYNGEE. V lost 0 bases to trimming and J lost 3 bases; unmatched junction nucleotides: 6. The CDR3 region has the DNA TGTGCCAGCAGCGTAGAAGGGACAGGGTTTGACTATGGCTACACCTTC. Residues: CASSVEGTGFDYGYTF.

This clone was picked up a small number of times. The chain is built from TRBV6-5 and TRBJ1-1; TRBD1 agrees at 7 bases. This CDR3 region has 14 residues. The junction had 7 bases not matched to a gene; V was cut back by 6 bases and J by 3 bases. Per the germline V gene, CDR1 is MNHEY and CDR2 is SVGAGI. This CDR3 is CASSLTGLDTEAFF. In nucleotides, the CDR3 is TGTGCCAGCAGCCTGACAGGGCTGGACACTGAAGCTTTCTTT.

The chain uses TRBV6-1 and TRBJ2-4, with 9 bases lining up with TRBD2. Germline trimming cut 0 bases from V and 8 bases from J; bases unmatched to any gene: 5. The germline V gene has CDR1 MNHNS and CDR2 SASEGT. The CDR3 runs 15 residues. CDR3 region: CASSEAGVAGDIQYF. CDR3 DNA: TGTGCCAGCAGTGAAGCGGGAGTAGCGGGGGACATTCAGTACTTC.

This chain links TRBV7-2 with TRBJ1-1; D gene uncertain. Germline CDR1 is SGHTA and CDR2 is FQGNSA. The CDR3 sequence is 16 residues long. V lost 1 base to trimming and J lost 1 base, with 13 bases between them. CDR3 residues: CASSLVIDFGNTEAFF. The CDR3 DNA follows: TGTGCCAGCAGCTTAGTCATTGATTTCGGGAACACTGAAGCTTTCTTT.

This clone has only a few counts. This chain links TRBV6-4 with TRBJ2-1; D ambiguous. With 4 bases removed from V and 4 bases from J, the gap between germline ends came to 11 bases. Germline V gene lookup returns CDR1 MRHNA and CDR2 SNTAGT. The CDR3 is 14 amino acids. Written as DNA, the CDR3 is TGTGCCAGCAGTGTGAATAGTGAATACAATGAGCAGTTCTTC. Its translation is CASSVNSEYNEQFF.

The chain employs TRBV5-1 and TRBJ1-1, with D perhaps TRBD1 (5 bases). Trimming took off 4 bases at V and 3 bases at J, with 13 bases between the two ends. Germline V gives CDR1 SGHRS, CDR2 YFSETQ. There are 14 residues in the CDR3. CDR3 DNA sequence: TGCGCCAGCAGCAACGGACACTTAGACACTGAAGCTTTCTTT. This sequence encodes CASSNGHLDTEAFF.

The rearrangement uses TRBV6-2 or TRBV6-3 and TRBJ1-1; maybe TRBD1 (5 bases). The germline CDR1 and CDR2 sequences are MNHEY and SVGEGT. The germline V and J ends were trimmed by 2 bases and 1 base, with 8 bases remaining between them. The CDR3 loop spans 14 amino acids. CDR3: CASSYPDRNTEAFF. DNA of the CDR3: TGTGCCAGCAGTTACCCCGACAGGAACACTGAAGCTTTCTTT.

As to this clone: The sample carries other DNA sequences with the same CDR3. This chain links TRBV2 with TRBJ1-6, with TRBD1 identical over 8 bases. The CDR3 runs 13 residues. CDR1 and CDR2 (germline): SNHLY, FYNNEI. V dropped 6 bases and J dropped 9; count of bases not matched to a gene: 4. CDR3 DNA sequence: TGTGCCAGCAGAGGACAGGGCAGTTCACCCCTCCACTTT. Translation gives CASRGQGSSPLHF.

The rearrangement uses TRBV10-3 and TRBJ2-3; 10 bases line up with TRBD2. The J segment lost 5 bases and the V segment lost 1 base, leaving 12 bases of the junction unmatched. CDR3 size: 18 residues. CDR1 ENHRY and CDR2 SYGVKD come from the germline V gene. CDR3 in DNA: TGTGCCATCAGTGAGTTCCCCATAGCGGGGGGCGCGGTAGATACGCAGTATTTT. This translates into CAISEFPIAGGAVDTQYF.

DNA for the CDR3: TGTGCCAGCAGCATAACAGCGGGGGGGCTCAGTGAGCAGTTCTTC. Translating it yields CASSITAGGLSEQFF. The chain links TRBV11-2 to TRBJ2-1, with TRBD2 identical over 10 bases. Per germline, CDR1 SGHAT and CDR2 FQNNGV. Germline trimming cut 5 bases from V and 9 bases from J; bases unmatched to any gene: 10. CDR3 length: 15 residues.

The chain couples TRBV28 to TRBJ1-5; 8 bases agree with TRBD1. Germline values: CDR1 MDHEN, CDR2 SYDVKM. The length of the CDR3 is 15 residues. The ends lost 6 bases at V and 1 base at J; junction bases unmatched: 5. CDR3 nucleotide sequence: TGTGCCAGCAGCTTCGGGACAGGCAGCAATCAGCCCCAGCATTTT. Translation: CASSFGTGSNQPQHF.

This rearrangement joins TRBV19 to TRBJ1-3; D gene unclear. Germline V lookup: CDR1 LNHDA, CDR2 SQIVND (reference sequence). This CDR3 region has 17 residues. V dropped 3 bases and J dropped 1 base, with 16 bases sitting between them. In DNA, the CDR3 is TGTGCCAGTAGTATGGGTGGAGGAGGGAATTCTGGAAACACCATATATTTT. This encodes CASSMGGGGNSGNTIYF.

J is TRBJ1-1 and V is TRBV29-1, with D unresolved. In germline, CDR1 is SQVTM, CDR2 ANQGSEA. V lost 0 bases, J lost 3 bases, and 11 bases lay in between. The CDR3 totals 14 residues. The CDR3 is CSVEDLSVHTEAFF. CDR3 in DNA: TGCAGCGTTGAAGATCTGAGTGTGCACACTGAAGCTTTCTTT.

The V call is TRBV23-1, the J call TRBJ1-6; TRBD1 aligns across 8 bases. TRBV23-1 carries the ORF label, with uncertain function. V gave up 0 bases and J gave up 2 bases; unmatched junction bases: 6. This CDR3 has 18 residues. The CDR3 loop is CASSQSRTGPPYNSPLHF. Written as DNA, the CDR3 is TGCGCCAGCAGTCAATCGAGGACAGGGCCCCCCTATAATTCACCCCTCCACTTT.

Remarks on this clone: This may come from a read error, since a much larger clone is one base off. The chain employs TRBV6-1 and TRBJ2-3, with 10 bases matching TRBD2. Germline V gene sequence: CDR1 MNHNS, CDR2 SASEGT. V lost 2 bases and J lost 2; bases outside the gene matches: 1. This CDR3 spans 15 amino acids. The CDR3 here is CASSELAGATDTQYF. DNA of the CDR3: TGTGCCAGCAGTGAACTAGCGGGGGCCACAGATACGCAGTATTTT.

V and J are TRBV24-1 and TRBJ2-5; D is possibly TRBD2 (6 bases). Germline CDR1 is KGHDR and CDR2 is SFDVKD. This CDR3 contains 18 residues. Trimming stripped 5 bases from V and 1 base from J, with 22 bases between. The DNA of the CDR3 is TGTGCCACCAGTGGCCGGCCCCCCCGGGGAGGAGGCCAAGAGACCCAGTACTTC. It encodes CATSGRPPRGGGQETQYF.